This T cell receptor (beta chain) was identified during a study of cytomegalovirus exposure and HLA in healthy donors. The CDR3 loop spans 15 amino acids. After removal of 0 bases from V and 1 base from J, the junction contained 2 bases not matched to a gene. The germline V gene encodes CDR1 SGDLS and CDR2 YYNGEE. The PCR was carried out with 60 Vbeta primers and 13 Jbeta primers. Clones were read by immunoSEQ multiplex PCR, and TCRdb kept only the in-frame ones, dropping some. The sample lists about 60,000 clones, 80% seen once, with less than 7% in the top ten. Concerning this clone itself: Its antigen remains unknown.

Study-level results: In the analysis, some V segments, TRBV6-2 and TRBV6-3 included, were excluded as indistinguishable. With further analysis later on, most CMV-associated TCR beta chains appeared HLA-restricted. Within an earlier analysis, most TCR beta V segments proved productive either about 90% or about 30% of the time. In a later analysis, common viral pathogens appeared linked to several of the most significant clusters.

The chain recombines TRBV9 with TRBJ2-3; 7 nucleotides match TRBD1. This receptor was identified in a male donor in good health and CMV-seronegative. Sequencing was carried out using PBMCs. The CDR3: CASSVGQGRTDTQYF. The DNA of the CDR3 is TGTGCCAGCAGCGTAGGACAGGGCCGCACAGATACGCAGTATTTT.